This TCR beta chain was identified during a study of cytomegalovirus exposure and HLA in healthy donors. Some clones are missing from TCRdb's copy, which holds only in-frame ones; the method was immunoSEQ multiplex PCR. This sample carries 100,000 to 150,000 clones, 89% of them seen once, and the ten largest clones take 1.1%. Trimming left V 5 bases short and J 2 bases short, with 12 bases between. CDR1 SGHNT and CDR2 YENEEA come from the germline V gene. The CDR3 has 14 residues. The sequence came from a young woman in good health and CMV-seronegative. The V gene is TRBV11-3, the J gene TRBJ2-5; D is ambiguous. The sample taken for sequencing was PBMCs. CDR3 sequence: CASSLMGTQETQYF. The CDR3, as DNA: TGTGCCAGCAGCCTGATGGGCACTCAAGAGACCCAGTACTTC. Full variable domain (outside the CDR3, taken from reference TRBV11-3 and TRBJ2-5): EAGVVQSPRYKIIEKKQPVAFWCNPISGHNTLYWYLQNLGQGPELLIRYENEEAVDDSQLPKDRFSAERLKGVDSTLKIQPAELGDSAVYLCASSLMGTQETQYFGPGTRLLVL.